What follows are 31 T cell receptor beta chains derived from one specimen sequenced in a study of blood T cell repertoires in COVID-19. Profiled with immunoSEQ multiplex PCR; TCRdb holds only in-frame clones, not every one. The repertoire holds roughly 200,000 clones, with 70% to 90% as singletons. The sample was peripheral blood. These receptors all come from a person aged 70 to 79 with COVID-19, enrolled during active disease.

The rearrangement joins TRBV6-5 to TRBJ1-6; 10 nucleotides line up with TRBD1. There are 14 residues in the CDR3. Trimming at V came to 6 bases and at J to 9 bases, leaving 5 bases not matched to a gene. Per germline, CDR1 MNHEY and CDR2 SVGAGI. CDR3 in amino acids: CASSLGQGLSPLHF. For the CDR3, the DNA is TGTGCCAGCAGCCTGGGACAGGGGCTTTCACCCCTCCACTTT.

This chain uses TRBV19 with TRBJ2-7; a possible D gene is TRBD2 (5 bases). Germline V gene lookup returns CDR1 LNHDA and CDR2 SQIVND (reference sequence). The CDR3 loop spans 13 amino acids. Trimming shortened V by 5 bases and J by 7 bases, and 15 bases separated the two germline ends. This CDR3 reads CASSSRTSWEQYF. The CDR3 coding sequence is TGTGCCAGTAGTTCAAGGACTTCTTGGGAGCAGTACTTC.

For the CDR3, the DNA is TGTGCCAGCAGCCAACTAGCGGGAGTCGACGAGCAGTACTTC. Translating gives CASSQLAGVDEQYF. The chain couples TRBV14 to TRBJ2-7; 10 bases match TRBD2. From germline, CDR1 is SGHDN and CDR2 FVKESK. The V segment lost 2 bases and the J segment 5 bases; nucleotides outside the gene matches: 3. This CDR3 comprises 14 residues.

This clone has only a few counts. This chain links TRBV7-2 with TRBJ1-3; a possible D gene is TRBD1 (5 bases). The CDR3 consists of 16 residues. Germline V gene data show CDR1 as SGHTA and CDR2 as FQGNSA. V was trimmed by 1 base and J by 0 bases, leaving 10 bases between them. As DNA, the CDR3 is TGTGCCAGCAGCTTAGTGCTCGGGGGCTCTGGAAACACCATATATTTT. It translates to CASSLVLGGSGNTIYF.

The CDR3 nucleotides read TGTGCCACTGAGGACAGGGACAACTATGGCTACACCTTC. Its protein product is CATEDRDNYGYTF. This chain connects TRBV19 to TRBJ1-2, with TRBD1 matching 8 bases. J lost 2 bases, V lost 10 bases, and 6 bases had no gene match. This CDR3 is built from 13 residues. The V gene's germline CDR1 is LNHDA and CDR2 SQIVND (reference sequence).

The chain carries TRBV5-8 and TRBJ2-5; TRBD1 aligns across 8 bases. After removal of 4 bases from V and 0 bases from J, the junction contained 8 bases not matched to a gene. The CDR3 is made up of 16 amino acids. Germline-derived CDR1 and CDR2 are SGHTS and YDEGEE. The CDR3 nucleotides read TGTGCCAGCAGCGATGGGACAGGCGTTGACCAAGAGACCCAGTACTTC. It codes for CASSDGTGVDQETQYF.

This clone was observed a single time. The identical CDR3 is also encoded by other nucleotide sequences in the sample. The V gene is TRBV19, the J gene TRBJ2-7, with no clear D. The CDR3 consists of 11 residues. With 3 bases removed from V and 5 bases from J, the gap between germline ends came to 5 bases. Germline CDR1 is LNHDA and CDR2 is SQIVND (reference sequence). The CDR3 DNA is TGTGCCAGTAGTATTGGCCACGAGCAGTACTTC. Translation: CASSIGHEQYF.

This chain uses TRBV4-3 with TRBJ2-1; D is unclear. CDR1 LGHNA and CDR2 YSLEER come from the germline V gene. This CDR3 has 16 amino acids. The V and J ends lost 0 bases and 3 bases respectively, with 12 bases between them. CDR3 nucleotides: TGCGCCAGCAGCCAAGAGTGGCAGGATAACTACAATGAGCAGTTCTTC. It yields the protein CASSQEWQDNYNEQFF.

This clone was detected many times. The chain combines TRBV19 with TRBJ1-1; no definite D call. CDR1 and CDR2 from the germline V gene are LNHDA and SQIVND (reference sequence). The length of the CDR3 is 13 residues. V was trimmed by 5 bases and J by 3 bases, leaving 10 bases between them. Here the CDR3 DNA reads TGTGCCAGTAGTGTGGCGGGAGACACTGAAGCTTTCTTT. Translation gives CASSVAGDTEAFF. The whole variable domain, filled in from reference TRBV19 and TRBJ1-1, reads DGGITQSPKYLFRKEGQNVTLSCEQNLNHDAMYWYRQDPGQGLRLIYYSQIVNDFQKGDIAEGYSVSREKKESFPLTVTSAQKNPTAFYLCASSVAGDTEAFFGQGTRLTVV.

This clone was seen only a few times. This chain's CDR3 is CASRVLGRELFF. DNA of the CDR3: TGTGCCAGCAGGGTTCTGGGCCGGGAGCTGTTTTTT. The rearrangement links TRBV28 to TRBJ2-2, with unresolved D. The CDR3 consists of 12 residues. Germline CDR1 reads MDHEN; CDR2 reads SYDVKM. The V and J ends lost 6 bases and 9 bases respectively, with 11 bases between them.

The chain employs TRBV7-9 and TRBJ2-1; D unresolved. V gave up 2 bases and J gave up 12 bases, with 14 bases separating them. The length of the CDR3 is 13 residues. Germline V gene data show CDR1 as SEHNR and CDR2 as FQNEAQ (reference sequence). The CDR3 sequence is CASSLPPVPGQFF. CDR3 nucleotide sequence: TGTGCCAGCAGCTTACCTCCGGTCCCGGGGCAGTTCTTC.

The CDR3 is CASSLSPVAVAFF. In DNA, the CDR3 is TGTGCCAGCAGCTTATCCCCCGTCGCAGTAGCTTTCTTT. The V call is TRBV7-6, the J call TRBJ1-1, with D hard to call. The CDR3 covers 13 residues. With 2 bases removed from V and 10 bases from J, the gap between germline ends came to 14 bases. The V gene's germline CDR1 is SGHVS and CDR2 FNYEAQ.

The rearrangement joins TRBV5-1 to TRBJ1-2; a possible D gene is TRBD1 (6 bases). Trimming took 0 bases from V and 3 from J, leaving 12 bases between them. The CDR3 runs to 15 residues. CDR1 is SGHRS, CDR2 YFSETQ, per germline. CDR3 nucleotides: TGCGCCAGCAGCTTGGATGCAGGGGATGACTATGGCTACACCTTC. Protein product: CASSLDAGDDYGYTF.

The chain uses TRBV28 and TRBJ2-3; a possible D gene is TRBD2 (6 bases). Germline loops: CDR1 MDHEN, CDR2 SYDVKM. The CDR3 is 13 amino acids. V lost 10 bases to trimming and J lost 0 bases, with 11 bases between them. CDR3 DNA sequence: TGTGCCACCATAGCGGCTAGCACAGATACGCAGTATTTT. Translation: CATIAASTDTQYF.

The chain recombines TRBV6-2 or TRBV6-3 with TRBJ2-1; 7 bases align to TRBD1. This CDR3 has 13 residues. Germline assignment: CDR1 MNHEY and CDR2 SVGEGT. J gave up 9 bases and V 6 bases, and 8 bases lay outside the gene matches. For the CDR3, the DNA is TGTGCCAGCAGCCCGGGACAGTTCACTGAGCAGTTCTTC. Translating gives CASSPGQFTEQFF.

This clone has just a few counts. V gene TRBV24-1 combines with J gene TRBJ2-7; unclear D gene. Deletions cut 1 base from V and 4 bases from J, with 7 bases between. This CDR3 has 13 amino acids. Germline V gene data show CDR1 as KGHDR and CDR2 as SFDVKD. CDR3 sequence reads: CATSDLNGYEQYF. DNA for the CDR3: TGTGCCACCAGTGATTTAAACGGTTACGAGCAGTACTTC.

The chain carries TRBV11-2 and TRBJ1-2; 7 bases agree with TRBD1. Trimming took 4 bases from V and 2 from J; bases not matched to a gene: 1. The V gene's germline CDR1 is SGHAT and CDR2 FQNNGV. The CDR3 is 13 residues long. CDR3 amino acids: CASSWGQNYGYTF. CDR3 sequence (DNA): TGTGCCAGCAGCTGGGGACAGAACTATGGCTACACCTTC. Using reference TRBV11-2 and TRBJ1-2 for the parts outside the CDR3, the full variable domain is EAGVAQSPRYKIIEKRQSVAFWCNPISGHATLYWYQQILGQGPKLLIQFQNNGVVDDSQLPKDRFSAERLKGVDSTLKIQPAKLEDSAVYLCASSWGQNYGYTFGSGTRLTVV.

This chain connects TRBV5-1 to TRBJ1-2; 8 bases map to TRBD1. The CDR3 is made up of 15 amino acids. Germline V lookup: CDR1 SGHRS, CDR2 YFSETQ. Trimming cost V 4 bases and J 2 bases; bases outside gene matches: 7. In DNA, the CDR3 is TGCGCCAGCAGCGGAAGACAGGGGAAGAACTATGGCTACACCTTC. As protein: CASSGRQGKNYGYTF.

The chain carries TRBV9 and TRBJ2-4; 14 nucleotides match TRBD2. CDR3 size: 14 residues. Germline V lookup: CDR1 SGDLS, CDR2 YYNGEE. Trimming cost V 7 bases and J 8 bases; bases outside gene matches: 5. Written as DNA, the CDR3 is TGTGCCAGCGCAGGGACTAGCGGGGGTGACATTCAGTACTTC. Translated: CASAGTSGGDIQYF.

J is TRBJ2-2 and V is TRBV2; 7 bases are a match to TRBD1. The CDR3 contains 15 residues. Germline assignment: CDR1 SNHLY and CDR2 FYNNEI. The V gene end was trimmed by 10 bases and the J gene end by 2 bases; junction bases not matched to a gene: 10. CDR3 sequence: CATTTGTANTGELFF. DNA of the CDR3: TGTGCCACCACTACCGGGACAGCCAACACCGGGGAGCTGTTTTTT.

This chain joins TRBV5-1 and TRBJ2-6, with 7 bases lining up with TRBD1. Germline CDR1 SGHRS, CDR2 YFSETQ. This CDR3 is 18 amino acids long. The J segment lost 2 bases and the V segment lost 7 bases, leaving 15 bases of the junction unmatched. The CDR3 DNA reads TGCGCCAGCGCCCCGCTAGGGGGCAGTAGTCCTGGGGCCAACGTCCTGACTTTC. Protein: CASAPLGGSSPGANVLTF.

The chain combines TRBV3-1 (or the pseudogene TRBV3-2) with TRBJ1-6; D not resolved. The CDR3 consists of 18 residues. CDR1 LGHDT and CDR2 YNNKEL come from the germline V gene (reference sequence). V was clipped by 0 bases and J by 6 bases, with 18 bases between them. The CDR3 reads CASSQDSDTTLPNSPLHF. The DNA of the CDR3 is TGTGCCAGCAGCCAAGATAGTGACACCACTTTACCTAATTCACCCCTCCACTTT.

The J gene is TRBJ1-2, the V gene TRBV7-8; unclear D gene. Germline V gene data show CDR1 as SGHVS and CDR2 as FQNEAQ. This CDR3 has 13 amino acids. V was shortened by 1 base and J by 7 bases, with 10 bases between the two germline ends. CDR3 sequence (DNA): TGTGCCAGCAGCTTAGTGAGCGCGGGTGGCTACACCTTC. This codes for CASSLVSAGGYTF.

The genes are TRBV6-2 or TRBV6-3 and TRBJ2-1, with D unclear. V was trimmed by 2 bases and J by 0 bases, leaving 8 bases between them. CDR3 length: 15 amino acids. CDR1 is MNHEY, CDR2 SVGEGT, per germline. CDR3 DNA: TGTGCCAGCAGTTACCCAGGAACCTCCTACAATGAGCAGTTCTTC. Translating gives CASSYPGTSYNEQFF.

The rearrangement joins TRBV11-1 to TRBJ2-3; 7 nucleotides line up with TRBD1. Germline V CDR1 and CDR2: SGHAT, FQDESV (reference sequence). The CDR3 spans 14 residues. V trimming: 1 base; J trimming: 4 bases; junction bases outside the gene matches: 2. The CDR3: CASSLGDRADTQYF. CDR3 nucleotides: TGTGCCAGCAGCTTAGGCGACAGGGCAGATACGCAGTATTTT.

The chain couples TRBV5-1 to TRBJ2-5, with 7 bases fitting TRBD2. V dropped 4 bases and J dropped 5; count of bases not matched to a gene: 14. The CDR3 covers 16 residues. Germline CDR1 reads SGHRS; CDR2 reads YFSETQ. The CDR3 sequence: CASSATPGPGGETQYF. The CDR3 DNA follows: TGCGCCAGCAGCGCAACGCCGGGCCCCGGGGGGGAGACCCAGTACTTC.

The chain carries TRBV7-2 and TRBJ2-7; D may be TRBD2 (7 bases). Between the trimmed V and J ends, which lost 1 base and 2 bases, there was a span of 21 bases. The CDR3 spans 18 residues. CDR1 is SGHTA, CDR2 FQGNSA, per germline. The CDR3 loop reads CASSLGREGGGPTYEQYF. Here the CDR3 DNA reads TGTGCCAGCAGCTTAGGACGAGAAGGGGGGGGCCCGACCTACGAGCAGTACTTC.

The CDR3 reads CASSDAGANTEAFF. In DNA form, the CDR3 reads TGTGCCAGCAGTGATGCTGGAGCGAACACTGAAGCTTTCTTT. The chain links TRBV6-1 to TRBJ1-1; D is ambiguous. The CDR3 totals 14 residues. V was pared by 3 bases and J by 1 base, with 9 bases between. CDR1 MNHNS and CDR2 SASEGT come from the germline V gene.

There are a few counts of this clone. The V and J genes are TRBV18 and TRBJ1-5, with a weak D call TRBD1 (5 bases). Germline values: CDR1 KGHSH, CDR2 LQKENI. This CDR3 is 15 amino acids long. Trimming removed 3 bases at V and 0 bases at J, with 9 bases between. The CDR3 DNA sequence: TGTGCCAGCTCACCTCAGGGAAATAGCAATCAGCCCCAGCATTTT. Residues: CASSPQGNSNQPQHF. Combining the CDR3 with reference TRBV18 and TRBJ1-5 gives the whole variable domain NAGVMQNPRHLVRRRGQEARLRCSPMKGHSHVYWYRQLPEEGLKFMVYLQKENIIDESGMPKERFSAEFPKEGPSILRIQQVVRGDSAAYFCASSPQGNSNQPQHFGDGTRLSIL.

The CDR3 protein is CAIRDDREGQPQHF. For the CDR3, the DNA is TGTGCCATCAGGGATGACAGGGAAGGACAGCCCCAGCATTTT. The J gene is TRBJ1-5, the V gene TRBV10-3; TRBD1 matches at 7 bases. V lost 6 bases and J lost 7; bases outside the gene matches: 9. This CDR3 has 14 residues. The V gene's germline CDR1 is ENHRY and CDR2 SYGVKD.

The rearrangement joins TRBV6-6 to TRBJ1-5; possibly TRBD1 for D (6 bases). The CDR3 contains 17 residues. The germline V and J ends were trimmed by 5 bases and 0 bases, with 17 bases remaining between them. From germline, CDR1 is MNHNY and CDR2 SVGAGI (reference sequence). CDR3 region: CASSPWDKRSSNQPQHF. The CDR3 DNA is TGTGCCAGCAGTCCCTGGGACAAAAGATCTAGCAATCAGCCCCAGCATTTT.